Following are 22 T cell receptor beta chains from one sample sequenced in a study of blood T cell repertoires in COVID-19 (TCRdb year 2020). Libraries came from the immunoSEQ multiplex PCR assay. TCRdb stores this immuneACCESS table with in-frame sequences only. Part of the clones is absent; in the studies checked, under half of the shortfall reflects unresolved V genes, and no reason is known for the rest. The sample table holds 350,000 or so clones, of which approximately 89% were seen once. Jointly, the top ten make up about 10% of the sample. Sequenced: peripheral blood. These TCRs come from a woman in her twenties or thirties with COVID-19, enrolled during active disease.

The chain couples TRBV11-3 to TRBJ2-3; D ambiguous. CDR3 length: 12 residues. The V end lost 5 bases, the J end lost 11 bases, and 14 bases lay between the germline ends. From germline, CDR1 is SGHNT and CDR2 YENEEA. Written as DNA, the CDR3 is TGTGCCAGCAGCCGACCCGGGTCCTGGCAGTATTTT. This codes for CASSRPGSWQYF. Drawing the rest from reference TRBV11-3 and TRBJ2-3, the complete variable domain is EAGVVQSPRYKIIEKKQPVAFWCNPISGHNTLYWYLQNLGQGPELLIRYENEEAVDDSQLPKDRFSAERLKGVDSTLKIQPAELGDSAVYLCASSRPGSWQYFGPGTRLTVL.

This rearrangement joins TRBV14 to TRBJ2-5, with TRBD2 identical over 14 bases. Unmatched junction bases numbered 4, after V lost 2 bases and J lost 5 bases. The CDR3 loop spans 16 amino acids. CDR1 SGHDN and CDR2 FVKESK come from the germline V gene. The CDR3, as DNA: TGTGCCAGCAGCCAACCTTGGACTAGCGGGGGGGAGACCCAGTACTTC. It codes for CASSQPWTSGGETQYF.

The V call is TRBV9, the J call TRBJ2-1; a possible D gene is TRBD2 (6 bases). Trimming removed 0 bases from V and 1 base from J, with 11 bases in between. This CDR3 spans 16 amino acids. Germline V lookup: CDR1 SGDLS, CDR2 YYNGEE. The CDR3 loop reads CASSVGGGPSYNEQFF. CDR3 in DNA: TGTGCCAGCAGCGTAGGTGGAGGGCCTTCCTACAATGAGCAGTTCTTC.

The chain couples TRBV25-1 to TRBJ2-2, with TRBD1 matching 10 bases. The CDR3 has 16 amino acids. V lost 4 bases to trimming and J lost 5 bases; unmatched junction nucleotides: 7. The germline gives CDR1 MGHDK, CDR2 SYGVNS. The CDR3 loop reads CASSGDRGRRTGELFF. CDR3 bases: TGTGCCAGCAGTGGGGACAGGGGTCGGAGAACCGGGGAGCTGTTTTTT.

The rearrangement links TRBV12-3 or TRBV12-4 to TRBJ1-2; TRBD1 might be the D (5 bases). This CDR3 has 12 residues. The V end was cut by 3 bases, the J end by 8 bases, with 10 bases between. CDR3 coding DNA: TGTGCCAGCAGTTTCGGGGGTTACGGCTACACCTTC. It codes for CASSFGGYGYTF.

The chain links TRBV9 to TRBJ2-7, with TRBD2 matching 13 bases. The CDR3 runs to 17 residues. The V and J ends lost 2 bases and 0 bases, in that order; junction bases with no gene match: 5. The V gene's germline CDR1 is SGDLS and CDR2 YYNGEE. CDR3 sequence (DNA): TGTGCCAGCAGCGTGGGGACTAGCGGGACCTTCTCCTACGAGCAGTACTTC. It translates to CASSVGTSGTFSYEQYF.

The table lists this clone with a count of one. The chain uses TRBV4-2 and TRBJ2-3; 11 nucleotides line up with TRBD2. Germline trimming cut 4 bases from V and 4 bases from J; bases unmatched to any gene: 4. The CDR3 is made up of 15 amino acids. The germline V gene has CDR1 LGHNA and CDR2 YNFKEQ. The CDR3 region has the DNA TGTGCCAGCAGCCCACTAGCGGGAGCGGCAGATACGCAGTATTTT. It encodes CASSPLAGAADTQYF.

CDR3 region: CASSADPSGTEAFF. CDR3 coding DNA: TGCGCCAGCAGCGCCGACCCCTCGGGCACTGAAGCTTTCTTT. The chain is built from TRBV5-1 and TRBJ1-1; no firm D call. Trimming shortened V by 4 bases and J by 4 bases, and 14 bases separated the two germline ends. The CDR3 covers 14 residues. Germline lookup yields CDR1 SGHRS and CDR2 YFSETQ.

The CDR3 loop is CASGGWGHSSGANVLTF. CDR3 sequence (DNA): TGTGCCAGCGGTGGGTGGGGGCACAGCTCTGGGGCCAACGTCCTGACTTTC. This chain links TRBV28 with TRBJ2-6; possibly TRBD1 for D (6 bases). Trimming removed 8 bases from V and 0 bases from J, with 17 bases in between. The CDR3 has 17 amino acids. Per the germline V gene, CDR1 is MDHEN and CDR2 is SYDVKM.

CDR3 sequence: CASSPDRPNQPQHF. In DNA, the CDR3 is TGTGCCAGCAGCCCCGACAGGCCTAATCAGCCCCAGCATTTT. The chain has TRBV6-5 and TRBJ1-5; D perhaps matches TRBD1 (6 bases). CDR3 length: 14 residues. The V gene lost 6 bases and the J gene lost 4 bases, with 13 bases spanning the gap. Germline V CDR1 and CDR2: MNHEY, SVGAGI.

The chain couples TRBV5-4 to TRBJ1-2; 7 nucleotides align to TRBD1. This CDR3 spans 12 amino acids. CDR1 SGHNT and CDR2 YYREEE come from the germline V gene (reference sequence). The V and J ends lost 2 bases and 8 bases, in that order; junction bases with no gene match: 3. CDR3 region: CASSFDRAGYTF. CDR3 coding DNA: TGTGCCAGCAGCTTTGACAGGGCCGGCTACACCTTC.

This clone has ten or more counts. This chain joins TRBV7-2 and TRBJ1-4, with 7 bases identical to TRBD1. Germline V lookup: CDR1 SGHTA, CDR2 FQGNSA. The V and J ends lost 1 base and 8 bases, in that order; junction bases with no gene match: 7. This CDR3 contains 15 residues. The CDR3 region is CASSLESGGGEKLFF. CDR3 DNA: TGTGCCAGCAGCTTAGAGTCAGGGGGAGGCGAAAAACTGTTTTTT.

The V call is TRBV30, the J call TRBJ2-4, with TRBD2 matching over 9 bases. There are 15 residues in the CDR3. Per germline, CDR1 GTSNPN and CDR2 SVGIG (reference sequence). The V segment lost 0 bases and the J segment 6 bases; nucleotides outside the gene matches: 6. DNA of the CDR3: TGTGCCTGGAGTGTACCGGGACTAGCAGGAAACATTCAGTACTTC. As protein: CAWSVPGLAGNIQYF.

The chain joins TRBV5-4 to TRBJ1-2, with 7 bases fitting TRBD1. Germline CDR1 is SGHNT and CDR2 is YYREEE (reference sequence). The CDR3 covers 15 residues. V lost 4 bases, J lost 8 bases, and 14 bases stayed unmatched. CDR3 sequence reads: CASSPSGGLIGGYTF. The CDR3 DNA reads TGTGCCAGCAGCCCCTCAGGGGGGTTAATAGGCGGCTACACCTTC.

This clone was observed a single time. In nucleotides, the CDR3 is TGTGCCAGCAGTTACGCCGGAGGGAGGGGTGAGCAGTTCTTC. This sequence encodes CASSYAGGRGEQFF. J is TRBJ2-1 and V is TRBV6-5; 7 bases are a match to TRBD2. Unmatched junction bases numbered 7, after V lost 2 bases and J lost 9 bases. Germline CDR1 is MNHEY and CDR2 is SVGAGI. The CDR3 runs to 14 residues.

The chain links TRBV15 to TRBJ2-1; possibly TRBD2 for D (6 bases). Germline CDR1 is LNHNV and CDR2 is YYDKDF (reference sequence). The CDR3 is 15 amino acids. V gave up 0 bases and J gave up 3 bases, with 9 bases separating them. DNA of the CDR3: TGTGCCACCAGCAGAGAAGCGGGTAGCTACAATGAGCAGTTCTTC. It encodes CATSREAGSYNEQFF.

The chain couples TRBV5-4 to TRBJ1-1; possible D gene TRBD1, 6 bases. CDR3 length: 14 amino acids. With 2 bases removed from V and 6 bases from J, the gap between germline ends came to 14 bases. The germline V gene has CDR1 SGHNT and CDR2 YYREEE (reference sequence). The CDR3 bases are TGTGCCAGCAGCTTTATGGGGGGGCCCCCTGAAGCTTTCTTT. This codes for CASSFMGGPPEAFF.

This sequence joins TRBV4-1 and TRBJ1-5; D is possibly TRBD1 (5 bases). Trimming cost V 4 bases and J 0 bases, with 13 bases left between them. CDR3 size: 16 residues. CDR1 and CDR2 (germline): MGHRA, YSYEKL. The CDR3 DNA sequence: TGCGCCAGCAGCCCTTCGGACAACTATAGCAATCAGCCCCAGCATTTT. Translation gives CASSPSDNYSNQPQHF.

The chain uses TRBV6-1 and TRBJ2-7; D gene unclear. The germline CDR1 and CDR2 sequences are MNHNS and SASEGT. V was shortened by 3 bases and J by 10 bases, with 10 bases between the two germline ends. CDR3 length: 11 amino acids. CDR3 sequence: CASSDFLDQYF. The CDR3 DNA reads as TGTGCCAGCAGTGATTTCCTAGATCAGTACTTC.

The chain combines TRBV28 with TRBJ2-2, with 10 bases matching TRBD1. CDR3 length: 17 amino acids. V dropped 5 bases and J dropped 5; count of bases not matched to a gene: 11. Per the germline V gene, CDR1 is MDHEN and CDR2 is SYDVKM. CDR3 nucleotides: TGTGCCAGCAGTATTCCCGGGACAGGGGTGAGGACCGGGGAGCTGTTTTTT. Translated, it gives CASSIPGTGVRTGELFF.

This rearrangement joins TRBV13 to TRBJ2-1; TRBD2 matches 8 bases. The CDR3 runs to 16 residues. Trimming at V came to 5 bases and at J to 4 bases, leaving 10 bases not matched to a gene. CDR1 is PRHDT and CDR2 is FYEKMQ in the germline V gene (reference sequence). The CDR3, as DNA: TGTGCCAGCAGCCTCCCCGGGGTAGCGGGATACAATGAGCAGTTCTTC. Translation: CASSLPGVAGYNEQFF.

This clone appeared a single time. This chain links TRBV28 with TRBJ1-3, with TRBD1 as a possible D gene (6 bases). This CDR3 has 13 amino acids. Germline V gene sequence: CDR1 MDHEN, CDR2 SYDVKM. V lost 6 bases, J lost 2 bases, and 8 bases lay in between. CDR3 residues: CASRDSTGNTIYF. In DNA form, the CDR3 reads TGTGCCAGCAGGGACAGCACTGGAAACACCATATATTTT.